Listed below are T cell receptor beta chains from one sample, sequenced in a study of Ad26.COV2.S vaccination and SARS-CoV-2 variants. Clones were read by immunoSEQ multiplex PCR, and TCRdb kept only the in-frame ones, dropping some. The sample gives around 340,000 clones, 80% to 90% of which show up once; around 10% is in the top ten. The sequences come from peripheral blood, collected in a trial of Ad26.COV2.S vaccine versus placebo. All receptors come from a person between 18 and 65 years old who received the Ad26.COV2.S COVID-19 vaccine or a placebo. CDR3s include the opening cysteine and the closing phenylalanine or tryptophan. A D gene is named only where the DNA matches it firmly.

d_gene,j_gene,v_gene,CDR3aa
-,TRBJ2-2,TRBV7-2,CASRSRGGELFF
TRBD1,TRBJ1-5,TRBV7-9,CASSLGSGTVNQPQHF
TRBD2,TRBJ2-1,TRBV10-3,CAISESASGDYNEQFF
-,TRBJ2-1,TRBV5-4,CASSPGGTQGYNEQFF
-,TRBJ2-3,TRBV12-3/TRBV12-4,CASSWVGNTQYF
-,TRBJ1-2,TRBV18,CASSDVQGGYGYTF
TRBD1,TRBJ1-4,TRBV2,CASSRQGEKGEKLFF
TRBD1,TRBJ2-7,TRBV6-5,CASSYMGQGGHEQYF
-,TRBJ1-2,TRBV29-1,CSVEELAYGYTF
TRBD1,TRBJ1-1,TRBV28,CASRRQGNTEAFF
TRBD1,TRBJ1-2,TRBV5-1,CASSRPHGTGTNYGYTF
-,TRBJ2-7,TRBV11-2,CASSLAGGLNSYEQYF
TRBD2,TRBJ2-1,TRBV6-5,CASSLRGGVEQFF
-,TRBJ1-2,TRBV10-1,CASSPGTVFYGYTF
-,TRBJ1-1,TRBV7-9,CASSLLGLNTEAFF
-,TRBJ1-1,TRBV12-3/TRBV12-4,CASMAVANTEAFF
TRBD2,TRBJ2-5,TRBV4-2,CASSQVGLAGGQETQYF
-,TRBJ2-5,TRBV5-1,CASSAPGTQYF
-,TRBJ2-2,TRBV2,CASSTGPLDGELFF
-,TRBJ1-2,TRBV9,CASSHTDGNTNYGYTF
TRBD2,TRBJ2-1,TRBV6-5,CASSYSPSGGNEQFF
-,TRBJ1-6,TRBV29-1,CSVEVGLNSPLHF
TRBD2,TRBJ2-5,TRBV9,CASSVRGGQETQYF
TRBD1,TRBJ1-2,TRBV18,CASSPQRTRDRGYGYTF
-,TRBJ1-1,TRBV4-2,CASSPPSSRGGNTEAFF
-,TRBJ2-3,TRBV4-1,CASSQDQNTRNTQYF
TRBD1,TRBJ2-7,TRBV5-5,CASSSSTGVTYEQYF